This T cell receptor (beta chain) is from a study of cytomegalovirus exposure and HLA in healthy donors. Overall study results and limits: The Asian-associated ancestry cluster reportedly had fewer N-insertions than the roughly 670-donor mean in a later analysis.

This PCR relied on a set of 60 Vbeta primers and 13 Jbeta primers. Using immunoSEQ multiplex PCR, the repertoire was profiled, and TCRdb retains in-frame clones only, with some absent. Of roughly 190,000 clones listed, around three quarters were seen once; the top ten hold about 2.1%. Whereas donors were nominally healthy upon sampling, unrecorded immune exposures were probable. V shed 6 bases, J shed 3 bases, and the junction held 5 bases outside the gene matches. The CDR3 spans 13 residues. Germline CDR1 reads ENHRY; CDR2 reads SYGVKD. Worth noting for this clone: As yet, its antigen is unknown.

This sequence joins TRBV10-3 and TRBJ2-7; TRBD2 matches at 7 bases. Specimen: PBMCs. The clonotype originates from a woman aged 25 to 45 in good health and CMV-seropositive. CDR3: CAISPSGDYEQYF. As DNA, the CDR3 is TGTGCCATCAGCCCTAGCGGCGACTACGAGCAGTACTTC.